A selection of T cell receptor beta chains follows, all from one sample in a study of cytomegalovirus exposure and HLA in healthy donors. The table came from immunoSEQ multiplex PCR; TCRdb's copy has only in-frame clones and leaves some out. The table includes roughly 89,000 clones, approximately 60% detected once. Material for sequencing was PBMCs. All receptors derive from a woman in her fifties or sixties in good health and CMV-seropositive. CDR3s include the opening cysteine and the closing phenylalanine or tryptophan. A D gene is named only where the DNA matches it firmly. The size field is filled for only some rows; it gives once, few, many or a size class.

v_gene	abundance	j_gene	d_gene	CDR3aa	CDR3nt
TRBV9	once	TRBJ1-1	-	CASSVSGGGGEAFF	TGTGCCAGCAGCGTATCTGGGGGGGGAGGTGAAGCTTTCTTT
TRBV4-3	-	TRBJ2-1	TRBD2	CASSQDFLAGGSSYNEQFF	TGCGCCAGCAGCCAAGACTTTCTAGCGGGGGGCAGCTCCTACAATGAGCAGTTCTTC
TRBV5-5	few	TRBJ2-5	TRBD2	CASSVATSVETQYF	TGTGCCAGCAGCGTCGCCACTAGCGTGGAGACCCAGTACTTC
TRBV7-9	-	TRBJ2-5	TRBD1	CASSFPTGEEETQYF	TGTGCCAGCAGCTTCCCGACAGGGGAGGAAGAGACCCAGTACTTC
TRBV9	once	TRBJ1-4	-	CASSPLDSGVFEKLFF	TGTGCCAGCAGCCCACTTGACTCGGGGGTATTTGAAAAACTGTTTTTT
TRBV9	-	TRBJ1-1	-	CASSGGLQNTEAFF	TGTGCCAGCAGCGGGGGACTACAGAACACTGAAGCTTTCTTT
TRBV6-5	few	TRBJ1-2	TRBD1	CASSPTPGTGYGYTF	TGTGCCAGCAGCCCCACCCCCGGGACAGGCTATGGCTACACCTTC
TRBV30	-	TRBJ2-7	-	CAWSATGTPDGEQYF	TGTGCCTGGAGTGCCACCGGGACACCGGATGGCGAGCAGTACTTC
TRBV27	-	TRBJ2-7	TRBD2	CASSPSSGDTPYEQYF	TGTGCCAGCAGCCCATCTAGCGGGGACACCCCGTACGAGCAGTACTTC
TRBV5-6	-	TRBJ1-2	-	CASSLIVAGEGYTF	TGTGCCAGCAGCTTGATTGTGGCAGGGGAGGGCTACACCTTC